These 32 T cell receptor beta chains originate from one sample sequenced in a study of regulatory T cells in long-lasting Graves disease (dated by TCRdb to about 2021). In light of the paper, this sample's time point label describes: newly diagnosed GD, antithyroid drugs for less than 3 months. For both TCR sequencing and RNA sequencing, RNA was extracted from PBMCs using TRIzol. Libraries were built with multiplex PCR. Sequencing relied on an Illumina HiSeq 4000. To build TCR beta libraries, CDR3 regions were amplified by Arm-PCR using iRepertoire HTBI primers. TCRdb's own reprocessing of the public reads used fastp at Q25 and MiXCR and kept productive beta chains. Rows with a matching CDR3 protein are joined into one entry that keeps the most common DNA and genes. The table for this sample lists over 300,000 distinct CDR3 sequences; about 14% of them were counted only once. The top ten hold roughly 20% of the sample.

Sample: peripheral blood mononuclear cells (PBMCs), taken at new diagnosis, from a patient treated with antithyroid drugs. All receptors come from a female donor with Graves disease.

Only a few counts were recorded for this clonotype. A much larger clonotype is one base distant, so this may be a read error. The chain combines TRBV5-6 with TRBJ2-7; D remains unclear. The CDR3 is made up of 17 amino acids. V lost 2 bases and J 0 bases, leaving 18 bases between the germline ends. Germline values: CDR1 SGHDT, CDR2 YYEEEE. This chain's CDR3 is CASSFDIGRASSYEQYF. As DNA, the CDR3 is TGTGCCAGCAGCTTCGACATCGGACGGGCGAGCTCCTACGAGCAGTACTTC. Drawing the rest from reference TRBV5-6 and TRBJ2-7, the complete variable domain is DAGVTQSPTHLIKTRGQQVTLRCSPKSGHDTVSWYQQALGQGPQFIFQYYEEEERQRGNFPDRFSGHQFPNYSSELNVNALLLGDSALYLCASSFDIGRASSYEQYFGPGTRLTVT.

This clonotype was detected many times. The V and J genes are TRBV4-1 and TRBJ2-1; 7 bases are shared with TRBD2. Germline values: CDR1 MGHRA, CDR2 YSYEKL. The CDR3 runs to 17 residues. V was pared by 1 base and J by 8 bases, with 14 bases of the junction left unmatched. In DNA, the CDR3 is TGCGCCAGCAGCCAAGGGAAGAGCGGGGTGCTGAGGGATGAGCAGTTCTTC. Protein product: CASSQGKSGVLRDEQFF.

This clonotype occurred a few times. The chain employs TRBV6-2 or TRBV6-3 and TRBJ2-7; maybe TRBD2 (5 bases). The CDR3 extends over 13 amino acids. V was clipped by 7 bases and J by 0 bases, with 10 bases between them. Per the germline V gene, CDR1 is MNHEY and CDR2 is SVGEGT. The CDR3 protein is CASTGTSSYEQYF. DNA of the CDR3: TGTGCCAGCACGGGAACGAGCTCCTACGAGCAGTACTTC.

This clonotype occurred many times. This rearrangement joins TRBV4-1 to TRBJ2-1; D not resolved. Germline V gene sequence: CDR1 MGHRA, CDR2 YSYEKL. The V and J ends lost 3 bases and 2 bases respectively, with 8 bases between them. This CDR3 spans 14 amino acids. This CDR3 is CASSQVTPYNEQFF. As DNA, the CDR3 is TGCGCCAGCAGCCAGGTTACACCCTACAATGAGCAGTTCTTC.

The chain combines TRBV24-1 with TRBJ2-3; D is unclear. With 7 bases removed from V and 4 bases from J, the gap between germline ends came to 11 bases. Germline V gene sequence: CDR1 KGHDR, CDR2 SFDVKD. The CDR3 is made up of 13 amino acids. DNA for the CDR3: TGTGCCACCAGCCAGGTAGGGTCAGATACGCAGTATTTT. Translation: CATSQVGSDTQYF.

This clonotype was recorded at least ten times. The V and J genes are TRBV6-2 or TRBV6-3 and TRBJ1-5; 7 bases are shared with TRBD1. Germline V gene lookup returns CDR1 MNHEY and CDR2 SVGEGT. CDR3 length: 14 residues. With V trimmed by 5 bases and J by 4 bases, 5 bases remained unmatched. CDR3 in amino acids: CASSRDSLNQPQHF. CDR3 nucleotides: TGTGCCAGCAGTCGGGACAGCCTAAATCAGCCCCAGCATTTT.

Turning to this clonotype: Germline and junction disagree at one end, which may indicate a read error. This chain links TRBV5-4 with TRBJ1-2, with no clear D. The germline gives CDR1 SGHNT, CDR2 YYREEE (reference sequence). The CDR3 covers 13 residues. For the CDR3, the DNA is TGCGCCAGCAGCTTGGATAGCTTTTATGGCTACACCTTC. It codes for CASSLDSFYGYTF.

This clonotype was detected ten times or more. This chain links TRBV7-6 with TRBJ1-6; TRBD1 aligns across 8 bases. With V trimmed by 5 bases and J by 5 bases, 8 bases remained unmatched. This CDR3 is 16 amino acids long. The germline V gene has CDR1 SGHVS and CDR2 FNYEAQ. Written as DNA, the CDR3 is TGTGCCAGCAGCAGGGACAGGCCGGGGAATAATTCACCCCTCCACTTT. Translation gives CASSRDRPGNNSPLHF.

This clonotype was detected only a few times. The V gene is TRBV10-1, the J gene TRBJ2-1, with 13 bases that match TRBD2. The length of the CDR3 is 20 residues. Germline CDR1 and CDR2: WNHNN and SYGVQD (reference sequence). After removal of 5 bases from V and 0 bases from J, the junction contained 13 bases not matched to a gene. Here the CDR3 DNA reads TGCGCCAGCAGTCTTGGACTAGCGGGAGCGGAAGGAGCCTCCTACAATGAGCAGTTCTTC. Residues: CASSLGLAGAEGASYNEQFF.

The V and J genes are TRBV9 and TRBJ1-1; D is unclear. The germline V gene encodes CDR1 SGDLS and CDR2 YYNGEE. The CDR3 has 15 amino acids. With 0 bases removed from V and 0 bases from J, the gap between germline ends came to 9 bases. The CDR3 loop is CASSVEPGLNTEAFF. Here the CDR3 DNA reads TGTGCCAGCAGCGTAGAGCCGGGGTTGAACACTGAAGCTTTCTTT.

Notes on this clonotype: Mismatch with germline at one junction end may stem from a read error. The chain has TRBV6-2 or TRBV6-3 and TRBJ1-4; no reliable D call. CDR1 is MNHEY, CDR2 SVGEGT, per germline. The CDR3 runs to 13 residues. CDR3 nucleotide sequence: TGTGCCAGCAGTTGGGTGGAGAATGAAAAACCGTTTTTT. Translated, it gives CASSWVENEKPFF.

This clonotype occurred many times. This sequence joins TRBV7-9 and TRBJ2-7; 7 bases fit TRBD2. The CDR3 is 14 amino acids. V dropped 4 bases and J dropped 4; count of bases not matched to a gene: 7. Germline V lookup: CDR1 SEHNR, CDR2 FQNEAQ (reference sequence). CDR3 DNA sequence: TGTGCCAGCAGCTCGTTCTGGCGGGGGTACGAGCAGTACTTC. It is translated as CASSSFWRGYEQYF.

This clonotype was counted a few times. This sequence joins TRBV14 and TRBJ1-4; D possibly corresponds to TRBD1 (5 bases). Germline lookup yields CDR1 SGHDN and CDR2 FVKESK. CDR3 length: 15 residues. Trimming removed 2 bases at V and 5 bases at J, with 12 bases between. CDR3 DNA: TGTGCCAGCAGCCAACACGACAGCTGGAATGAAAAACTGTTTTTT. It translates to CASSQHDSWNEKLFF.

This clonotype has at least ten counts. This chain links TRBV19 with TRBJ1-5, with D hard to call. With 5 bases removed from V and 5 bases from J, the gap between germline ends came to 10 bases. CDR1 is LNHDA and CDR2 is SQIVND in the germline V gene (reference sequence). The CDR3 sequence is 13 residues long. In DNA, the CDR3 is TGTGCCAGTAGTTCGGTGAGGGATCAGCCCCAGCATTTT. Encoded protein: CASSSVRDQPQHF.

The table lists this clonotype with many counts. V is TRBV11-2 and J is TRBJ2-1; 14 bases are a match to TRBD2. There are 17 residues in the CDR3. After removal of 5 bases from V and 5 bases from J, the junction contained 8 bases not matched to a gene. CDR1 is SGHAT and CDR2 is FQNNGV in the germline V gene. The CDR3 is CASSPGTSGRKHNEQFF. The DNA of the CDR3 is TGTGCCAGCAGCCCCGGGACTAGCGGGAGAAAGCACAATGAGCAGTTCTTC.

Many counts were recorded for this clonotype. The chain carries TRBV7-2 and TRBJ2-3; D is possibly TRBD2 (5 bases). The V end was cut by 1 base, the J end by 5 bases, with 10 bases between. CDR3 length equals 14 residues. CDR1 is SGHTA and CDR2 is FQGNSA in the germline V gene. The CDR3 DNA reads TGTGCCAGCAGCTTAGAGTCCGGGGTAGATACGCAGTATTTT. Protein: CASSLESGVDTQYF.

The chain links TRBV20-1 to TRBJ1-1; D unclear. This CDR3 region has 11 residues. Deletions cut 0 bases from V and 7 bases from J, with 6 bases between. Looked up from germline, CDR1 is DFQATT and CDR2 is SNEGSKA (reference sequence). In DNA form, the CDR3 reads TGCAGTGCTAGAGACTCCTTTGAAGCTTTCTTT. Protein product: CSARDSFEAFF.

The sample holds many counts of this clonotype. CDR3: CSVEGQGAKSPLHF. The DNA for the CDR3 is TGCAGCGTTGAAGGGCAGGGGGCAAAGTCACCCCTCCACTTT. The chain couples TRBV29-1 to TRBJ1-6; 8 nucleotides agree with TRBD1. V was clipped by 1 base and J by 10 bases; unmatched bases: 6. The CDR3 runs to 14 residues. In germline, CDR1 is SQVTM, CDR2 ANQGSEA. Full variable domain (remainder filled in from reference TRBV29-1 and TRBJ1-6): SAVISQKPSRDICQRGTSLTIQCQVDSQVTMMFWYRQQPGQSLTLIATANQGSEATYESGFVIDKFPISRPNLTFSTLTVSNMSPEDSSIYLCSVEGQGAKSPLHFGNGTRLTVT.

In its sample, this clonotype was seen many times. The V gene is TRBV18, the J gene TRBJ2-1; the match to TRBD1 covers 11 bases. This CDR3 has 14 amino acids. With 3 bases clipped from V and 13 bases from J, the junction kept 8 bases outside the gene matches. The germline V gene encodes CDR1 KGHSH and CDR2 LQKENI. CDR3 in amino acids: CASSPGQGAPDQFF. Written as DNA, the CDR3 is TGTGCCAGCTCACCCGGACAGGGGGCCCCTGACCAGTTCTTC.

V is TRBV10-3 and J is TRBJ2-3; D not certain. The V gene's germline CDR1 is ENHRY and CDR2 SYGVKD. The CDR3 extends over 13 amino acids. The V gene lost 8 bases and the J gene lost 0 bases, with 9 bases spanning the gap. In DNA, the CDR3 is TGTGCCATCTTACAGTCTAGCACAGATACGCAGTATTTT. Amino acids: CAILQSSTDTQYF.

This clonotype was observed at least ten times. The chain has TRBV28 and TRBJ2-3; tentative D call: TRBD2 (6 bases). This CDR3 contains 14 residues. Per germline, CDR1 MDHEN and CDR2 SYDVKM. V was pared by 6 bases and J by 2 bases, with 12 bases between. This CDR3 reads CASSSGGNTDTQYF. For the CDR3, the DNA is TGTGCCAGCAGCTCCGGAGGGAACACAGATACGCAGTATTTT.

This clonotype was counted at least ten times. The chain joins TRBV11-2 to TRBJ2-3, with TRBD2 matching 10 bases. CDR1 and CDR2 (germline): SGHAT, FQNNGV. This CDR3 spans 16 amino acids. J gave up 6 bases and V 1 base, and 7 bases lay outside the gene matches. Here the CDR3 DNA reads TGTGCCAGCAGCTTAGGGCTAGCGGGAGATGTGGATACGCAGTATTTT. Translated: CASSLGLAGDVDTQYF.

This clonotype was recorded many times. The J gene is TRBJ2-1, the V gene TRBV9; tentative D call: TRBD2 (6 bases). From germline, CDR1 is SGDLS and CDR2 YYNGEE. Between the trimmed V and J ends, which lost 0 bases and 1 base, there was a span of 17 bases. The CDR3 is made up of 18 amino acids. This CDR3 is CASSVARDRGTSYNEQFF. CDR3 nucleotide sequence: TGTGCCAGCAGCGTAGCTCGTGACCGCGGGACTTCCTACAATGAGCAGTTCTTC.

In its sample, this clonotype was seen many times. V gene TRBV2 combines with J gene TRBJ1-2, with a possible D match to TRBD1 (6 bases). There are 16 residues in the CDR3. Between the trimmed V and J ends, which lost 1 base and 4 bases, there was a span of 16 bases. Germline CDR1 and CDR2: SNHLY and FYNNEI. This CDR3 is CASSEDVWGRLYGYTF. The DNA for the CDR3 is TGTGCCAGCAGTGAAGACGTTTGGGGGCGCCTCTATGGCTACACCTTC.

This clonotype was picked up many times. The chain joins TRBV24-1 to TRBJ2-5; unclear D gene. Germline lookup yields CDR1 KGHDR and CDR2 SFDVKD. The V gene lost 6 bases and the J gene lost 2 bases, with 9 bases spanning the gap. The CDR3 contains 13 residues. CDR3: CATSNSGQETQYF. Written as DNA, the CDR3 is TGTGCCACCAGTAATTCAGGACAAGAGACCCAGTACTTC.

This clonotype was picked up many times. V gene TRBV3-1 combines with J gene TRBJ2-7; D gene ambiguous. From germline, CDR1 is LGHDT and CDR2 YNNKEL (reference sequence). The CDR3 is 14 residues long. The germline V and J ends were trimmed by 1 base and 0 bases, with 7 bases remaining between them. CDR3: CASSQGFPSYEQYF. The CDR3 DNA follows: TGTGCCAGCAGCCAAGGATTTCCCTCCTACGAGCAGTACTTC.

The chain employs TRBV12-3 or TRBV12-4 and TRBJ2-5; tentative D call: TRBD1 (6 bases). The CDR3 has 13 residues. V was trimmed by 6 bases and J by 4 bases, leaving 12 bases between them. The DNA for the CDR3 is TGTGCCAGCAGCGACAACAGGGTAGAGACCCAGTACTTC. It specifies CASSDNRVETQYF.

This clonotype was found many times. The chain employs TRBV12-3 or TRBV12-4 and TRBJ2-7; D is unclear. V was cut by 3 bases and J by 10 bases, with 13 bases left in between. CDR3 length: 12 amino acids. CDR3 nucleotides: TGTGCCAGCAGTTTTAATTCGGCCGGACAGTACTTC. It encodes CASSFNSAGQYF.

This clonotype was counted between two and nine times. The chain has TRBV12-3 or TRBV12-4 and TRBJ2-2; 13 bases are shared with TRBD2. This CDR3 is 16 amino acids long. Trimming cost V 5 bases and J 5 bases; bases outside gene matches: 5. CDR3 sequence reads: CASSLTSGGFTGELFF. CDR3 bases: TGTGCCAGCAGTCTGACTAGCGGGGGGTTTACCGGGGAGCTGTTTTTT.

This clonotype was detected ten times or more. The rearrangement links TRBV27 to TRBJ1-1; TRBD1 agrees at 7 bases. V gave up 6 bases and J gave up 7 bases; unmatched junction bases: 14. Germline assignment: CDR1 MNHEY and CDR2 SMNVEV (reference sequence). The CDR3 runs to 15 residues. In DNA, the CDR3 is TGTGCCAGCAGCGACAGGGACACCTCCCTCGTTGAAGCTTTCTTT. Translation gives CASSDRDTSLVEAFF.

This clonotype appeared many times. V is TRBV27 and J is TRBJ2-3; D gene ambiguous. The CDR3 is 14 residues long. The germline V and J ends were trimmed by 3 bases and 1 base, with 8 bases remaining between them. Looked up from germline, CDR1 is MNHEY and CDR2 is SMNVEV (reference sequence). Here the CDR3 DNA reads TGTGCCAGCAGTTTCGCGCAGGGCACAGATACGCAGTATTTT. Translating it yields CASSFAQGTDTQYF.

The chain carries TRBV7-9 and TRBJ2-5; a possible D gene is TRBD1 (6 bases). The CDR3 loop spans 16 amino acids. With 5 bases removed from V and 4 bases from J, the gap between germline ends came to 20 bases. In germline, CDR1 is SEHNR, CDR2 FQNEAQ (reference sequence). CDR3 region: CASSPLTGKRRETQYF. CDR3 nucleotide sequence: TGTGCCAGCAGCCCCCTCACAGGGAAAAGGAGAGAGACCCAGTACTTC. Together with reference TRBV7-9 and TRBJ2-5, the CDR3 gives the full variable domain: DTGVSQNPRHKITKRGQNVTFRCDPISEHNRLYWYRQTLGQGPEFLTYFQNEAQLEKSRLLSDRFSAERPKGSFSTLEIQRTEQGDSAMYLCASSPLTGKRRETQYFGPGTRLLVL.